The source of this T cell receptor (beta chain) is a study of blood T cell repertoires in COVID-19. Study overall: T cells, B-cell-depleted T cells, or PBMCs provided the cDNA or gDNA that served as material.

Germline CDR1 reads SGHDT; CDR2 reads YYEEEE. The CDR3 sequence is 14 residues long. V lost 2 bases and J lost 10; bases outside the gene matches: 5. TCRdb's copy holds only in-frame clones and misses some; the assay was immunoSEQ multiplex PCR. Of about 110,000 clones listed, about 79% were seen once; the top ten hold approximately 16%. The chain employs TRBV5-6 and TRBJ2-3; TRBD2 matches 12 bases. The specimen sequenced was peripheral blood. The TCR sequence derives from a woman of 80 years or more with active or convalescent COVID-19. CDR3 sequence: CASSLGLAGSAQYF. The CDR3 nucleotides are TGTGCCAGCAGCTTAGGACTAGCGGGATCTGCGCAGTATTTT.